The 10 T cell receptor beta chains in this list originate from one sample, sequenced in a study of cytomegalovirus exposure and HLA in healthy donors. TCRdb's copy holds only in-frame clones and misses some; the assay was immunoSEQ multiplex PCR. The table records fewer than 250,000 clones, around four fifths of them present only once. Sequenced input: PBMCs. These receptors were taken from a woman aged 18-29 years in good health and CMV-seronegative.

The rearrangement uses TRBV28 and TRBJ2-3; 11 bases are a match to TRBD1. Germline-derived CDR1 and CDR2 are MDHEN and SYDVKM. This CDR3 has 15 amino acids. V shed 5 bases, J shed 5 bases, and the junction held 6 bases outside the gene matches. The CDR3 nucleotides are TGTGCCAGCAGTCCCGGACAGGGGGCTATAGATACGCAGTATTTT. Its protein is CASSPGQGAIDTQYF.

CDR3 sequence reads: CASSEGTVAGDTQYF. The CDR3 coding sequence is TGTGCCAGCAGTGAAGGGACGGTAGCGGGAGATACGCAGTATTTT. The chain joins TRBV2 to TRBJ2-3; 7 positions agree with TRBD2. CDR3 length: 15 amino acids. J was trimmed by 5 bases and V by 1 base; bases with no gene match: 6. The germline gives CDR1 SNHLY, CDR2 FYNNEI.

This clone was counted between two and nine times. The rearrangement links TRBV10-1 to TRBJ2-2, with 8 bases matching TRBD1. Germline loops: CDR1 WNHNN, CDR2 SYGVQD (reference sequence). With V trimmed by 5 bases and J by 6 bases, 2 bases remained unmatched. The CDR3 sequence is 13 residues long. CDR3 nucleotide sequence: TGCGCCAGCAGTAGGACAGGGCCCGGGGAGCTGTTTTTT. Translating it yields CASSRTGPGELFF.

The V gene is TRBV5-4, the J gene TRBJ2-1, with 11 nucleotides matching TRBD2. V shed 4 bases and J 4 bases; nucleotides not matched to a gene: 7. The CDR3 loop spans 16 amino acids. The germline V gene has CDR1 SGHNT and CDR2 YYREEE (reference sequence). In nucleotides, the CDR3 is TGTGCCAGCAGCGCAGATCTAGCGGGGGGTTACAATGAGCAGTTCTTC. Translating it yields CASSADLAGGYNEQFF.

In DNA, the CDR3 is TGTGCCAGCAGTGAGAGCGGACAGGGGGCGAGCACTGAAGCTTTCTTT. It encodes CASSESGQGASTEAFF. The V call is TRBV27, the J call TRBJ1-1, with 11 nucleotides matching TRBD1. CDR3 length equals 16 residues. In germline, CDR1 is MNHEY, CDR2 SMNVEV (reference sequence). V dropped 5 bases and J dropped 4; count of bases not matched to a gene: 9.

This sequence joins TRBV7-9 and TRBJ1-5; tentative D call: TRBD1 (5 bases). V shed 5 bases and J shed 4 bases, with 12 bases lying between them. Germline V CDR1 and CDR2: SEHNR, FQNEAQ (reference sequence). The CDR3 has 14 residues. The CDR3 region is CASSRGTQNQPQHF. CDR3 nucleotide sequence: TGTGCCAGCAGCCGAGGGACTCAGAATCAGCCCCAGCATTTT.

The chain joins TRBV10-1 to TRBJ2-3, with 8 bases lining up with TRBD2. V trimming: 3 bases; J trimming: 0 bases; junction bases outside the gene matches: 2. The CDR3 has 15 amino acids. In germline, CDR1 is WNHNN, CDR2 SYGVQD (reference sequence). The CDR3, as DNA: TGCGCCAGCAGTGACCCTAGCGGGAGCACAGATACGCAGTATTTT. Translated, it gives CASSDPSGSTDTQYF.

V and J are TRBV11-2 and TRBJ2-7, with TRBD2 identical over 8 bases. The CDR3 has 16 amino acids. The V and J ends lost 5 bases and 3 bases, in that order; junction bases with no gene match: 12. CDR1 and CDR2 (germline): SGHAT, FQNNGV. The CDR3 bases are TGTGCCAGCAGCCCGCGGGCCGGGGGGGAGGGCTACGAGCAGTACTTC. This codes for CASSPRAGGEGYEQYF.

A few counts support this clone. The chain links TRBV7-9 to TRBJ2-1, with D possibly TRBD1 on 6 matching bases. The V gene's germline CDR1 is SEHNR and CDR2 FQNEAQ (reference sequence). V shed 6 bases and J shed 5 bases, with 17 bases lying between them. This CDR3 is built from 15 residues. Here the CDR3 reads CASSSPGTRNNEQFF. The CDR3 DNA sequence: TGTGCCAGCAGTTCCCCCGGGACACGGAACAATGAGCAGTTCTTC.

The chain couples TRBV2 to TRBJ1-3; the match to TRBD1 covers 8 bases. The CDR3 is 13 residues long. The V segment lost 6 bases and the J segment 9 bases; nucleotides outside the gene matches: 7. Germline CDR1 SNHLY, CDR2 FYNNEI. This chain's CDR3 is CASSDRGLGTIYF. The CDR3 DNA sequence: TGTGCCAGCAGCGACAGGGGTTTAGGCACCATATATTTT.